This TCR beta chain was observed in a study of PD-1 blockade in classical Hodgkin lymphoma. Findings and limits, study-wide: Patients with an early start, nivolumab under 1 year after ASCT, were excluded. CD4+ TCR diversity climbed significantly by C4D1, unlike CD8+ TCR diversity.

Every patient experienced relapse after autologous stem cell transplantation, and brentuximab vedotin exposure varied. Details on this clone: Its antigen remains unknown.

This table comes from immunoSEQ multiplex PCR, and its TCRdb copy is limited to in-frame clones, with some not included. Counted here are 10,000 to 15,000 clones, around 86% occurring once; the ten biggest clones make up roughly 25%. The specimen was peripheral blood mononuclear cells (PBMCs), collected at baseline. The sequence derives from a human donor with classical Hodgkin lymphoma.

The CDR3: CASSHSGSVFYGYTF. The CDR3 DNA follows: TGTGCCAGCAGCCACTCGGGGTCCGTTTTCTATGGCTACACCTTC. The chain uses TRBV6-5 and TRBJ1-2; D is undetermined. Germline V lookup: CDR1 MNHEY, CDR2 SVGAGI. Trimming removed 6 bases from V and 4 bases from J, with 18 bases in between. The CDR3 contains 15 residues.